This passage covers 28 T cell receptor beta chains from one sample sequenced in a study of shared clonotypes between healthy human individuals. As defined, naive CD8 cells were CD45RO-negative and positively selected for CCR7, with terminally differentiated effector memory CD45RA+ cells excluded. The method was immunoSEQ multiplex PCR; TCRdb's version includes in-frame clones alone and lacks a portion of them. The repertoire holds some 2 million clones, with about 94% as singletons. Source material: naive CD8+ T cells sorted from blood. The receptors here all came from a young man in good health.

The genes are TRBV2 and TRBJ2-7, with D tentatively TRBD2 (6 bases). Germline V gives CDR1 SNHLY, CDR2 FYNNEI. CDR3 size: 16 residues. The V and J ends lost 3 bases and 0 bases respectively, with 15 bases between them. The CDR3, as DNA: TGTGCCAGCAGTGATTTGGGGGAGGCGGACTCCTACGAGCAGTACTTC. This codes for CASSDLGEADSYEQYF.

The chain couples TRBV5-4 to TRBJ2-1; no reliable D call. Between the trimmed V and J ends, which lost 4 bases and 7 bases, there was a span of 9 bases. The CDR3 is 12 amino acids. Per germline, CDR1 SGHNT and CDR2 YYREEE (reference sequence). The chain's CDR3 is CASSPDVNEQFF. CDR3 bases: TGTGCCAGCAGCCCGGATGTAAATGAGCAGTTCTTC.

The V gene is TRBV7-8, the J gene TRBJ2-7, with a tentative D call TRBD2 (6 bases). The CDR3 covers 14 residues. The germline V gene encodes CDR1 SGHVS and CDR2 FQNEAQ. Trimming removed 2 bases at V and 2 bases at J, with 10 bases between. DNA of the CDR3: TGTGCCAGCAGCTTACCGGGACTTACCTACGAGCAGTACTTC. The encoded protein is CASSLPGLTYEQYF.

This clone was seen only a few times. Different DNA sequences within this sample yield the same CDR3. The chain recombines TRBV6-5 with TRBJ1-5, with D hard to call. Germline CDR1 and CDR2: MNHEY and SVGAGI. CDR3 length: 14 residues. Trimming left V 2 bases short and J 2 bases short, with 7 bases between. The CDR3 here is CASSYREGNQPQHF. The CDR3 nucleotides read TGTGCCAGCAGTTACCGAGAGGGCAATCAGCCCCAGCATTTT.

The chain is built from TRBV6-5 and TRBJ1-2, with a possible D match to TRBD1 (5 bases). From germline, CDR1 is MNHEY and CDR2 SVGAGI. Trimming took 6 bases from V and 8 from J, leaving 19 bases between them. The CDR3 spans 14 residues. The CDR3 protein is CASSSTRDLGGYTF. The CDR3 DNA is TGTGCCAGCAGCTCAACCCGGGACCTCGGCGGCTACACCTTC.

The chain uses TRBV19 and TRBJ1-1; D possibly corresponds to TRBD1 (5 bases). Trimming took 6 bases from V and 8 from J, leaving 10 bases between them. The CDR3 has 11 amino acids. The V gene's germline CDR1 is LNHDA and CDR2 SQIVND (reference sequence). The CDR3 reads CASSLGDEAFF. The CDR3 DNA is TGTGCCAGTAGCCTAGGGGACGAAGCTTTCTTT.

The chain joins TRBV6-5 to TRBJ2-7; D gene ambiguous. The CDR3 length is 15 residues. CDR1 and CDR2 (germline): MNHEY, SVGAGI. Trimming cost V 0 bases and J 1 base, with 10 bases left between them. This CDR3 reads CASSYSKAASYEQYF. CDR3 bases: TGTGCCAGCAGTTACTCGAAGGCAGCTTCCTACGAGCAGTACTTC.

This sequence joins TRBV19 and TRBJ1-1, with D perhaps TRBD1 (5 bases). In germline, CDR1 is LNHDA, CDR2 SQIVND (reference sequence). The CDR3 has 15 residues. The germline V and J ends were trimmed by 10 bases and 1 base, with 19 bases remaining between them. Here the CDR3 DNA reads TGTGCCACCCGCGGGACGGACGTTACGAACACTGAAGCTTTCTTT. Its protein is CATRGTDVTNTEAFF.

V and J are TRBV4-3 and TRBJ1-6; tentative D call: TRBD1 (5 bases). Deletions cut 3 bases from V and 7 bases from J, with 16 bases between. CDR1 LGHNA and CDR2 YSLEER come from the germline V gene. The CDR3 is 16 residues long. CDR3 sequence (DNA): TGCGCCAGCAGCCATGGAATCGGGGGGGTCAATTCACCCCTCCACTTT. Translation: CASSHGIGGVNSPLHF.

This sequence joins TRBV5-1 and TRBJ2-7; D is undetermined. The V end was cut by 4 bases, the J end by 2 bases, with 16 bases between. This CDR3 spans 15 amino acids. CDR1 is SGHRS, CDR2 YFSETQ, per germline. The chain's CDR3 is CASSPFDGLTYEQYF. CDR3 DNA: TGCGCCAGCAGCCCCTTTGACGGATTGACCTACGAGCAGTACTTC.

V gene TRBV6-5 combines with J gene TRBJ2-7, with D unclear. Trimming left V 0 bases short and J 2 bases short, with 14 bases between. Germline V gene sequence: CDR1 MNHEY, CDR2 SVGAGI. This CDR3 has 16 amino acids. DNA of the CDR3: TGTGCCAGCAGTTACTCGATCAAGGTTTCTCCCTACGAGCAGTACTTC. Translation gives CASSYSIKVSPYEQYF.

The rearrangement links TRBV19 to TRBJ2-7; D ambiguous. The CDR3 covers 12 residues. V was clipped by 5 bases and J by 5 bases, with 10 bases between them. Germline CDR1 LNHDA, CDR2 SQIVND (reference sequence). This chain's CDR3 is CASSDPPDEQYF. The DNA of the CDR3 is TGTGCCAGTAGTGACCCCCCCGACGAGCAGTACTTC.

This clone was seen just once. The rearrangement uses TRBV7-2 and TRBJ1-6; no firm D call. Trimming left V 2 bases short and J 3 bases short, with 11 bases between. Germline assignment: CDR1 SGHTA and CDR2 FQGNSA. The CDR3 runs to 16 residues. CDR3 DNA sequence: TGTGCCAGCAGCTTAAGTCTTCCGGGCTATAATTCACCCCTCCACTTT. Residues: CASSLSLPGYNSPLHF.

This clone was seen a few times. The chain uses TRBV28 and TRBJ1-3; D unclear. V lost 6 bases and J 8 bases, leaving 8 bases between the germline ends. Looked up from germline, CDR1 is MDHEN and CDR2 is SYDVKM. The CDR3 extends over 11 amino acids. The CDR3 protein is CASSAAHTIYF. Here the CDR3 DNA reads TGTGCCAGCAGCGCGGCCCACACCATATATTTT.

This rearrangement joins TRBV5-1 to TRBJ2-7; D gene ambiguous. Trimming shortened V by 0 bases and J by 5 bases, and 12 bases separated the two germline ends. The CDR3 is 14 amino acids. Germline CDR1 reads SGHRS; CDR2 reads YFSETQ. The CDR3 nucleotides read TGCGCCAGCAGCTTGGATTTATATGGGAACGAGCAGTACTTC. As protein: CASSLDLYGNEQYF.

The chain uses TRBV5-8 and TRBJ1-2, with D hard to call. Germline V gene sequence: CDR1 SGHTS, CDR2 YDEGEE. V lost 4 bases, J lost 3 bases, and 10 bases lay in between. This CDR3 contains 13 residues. CDR3 coding DNA: TGTGCCAGCAGCCCCGCTAGACACTATGGCTACACCTTC. The encoded protein is CASSPARHYGYTF. Supplemented by reference TRBV5-8 and TRBJ1-2, the full variable domain reads EAGVTQSPTHLIKTRGQQATLRCSPISGHTSVYWYQQALGLGLQFLLWYDEGEERNRGNFPPRFSGRQFPNYSSELNVNALELEDSALYLCASSPARHYGYTFGSGTRLTVV.

The CDR3 DNA is TGTGCCAGCAGTTCGACAGGGGGCCTTCAGCCCCAGCATTTT. The encoded protein is CASSSTGGLQPQHF. This sequence joins TRBV27 and TRBJ1-5, with 10 positions matching TRBD1. This CDR3 region has 14 residues. Looked up from germline, CDR1 is MNHEY and CDR2 is SMNVEV (reference sequence). V lost 4 bases to trimming and J lost 6 bases; unmatched junction nucleotides: 3.

The CDR3 loop is CASSTGLQETQYF. Written as DNA, the CDR3 is TGCGCCAGCAGCACGGGACTTCAAGAGACCCAGTACTTC. The chain couples TRBV5-1 to TRBJ2-5, with D possibly matching TRBD2 (6 bases). Trimming left V 4 bases short and J 2 bases short, with 9 bases between. Germline V gives CDR1 SGHRS, CDR2 YFSETQ. CDR3 length equals 13 residues.

The chain combines TRBV27 with TRBJ1-6, with 7 bases that match TRBD1. Losses at the gene ends were 5 bases for V and 4 bases for J; bases not matched to a gene: 14. Germline V lookup: CDR1 MNHEY, CDR2 SMNVEV (reference sequence). This CDR3 comprises 18 residues. CDR3 loop: CASSPHAWDREYNSPLHF. DNA of the CDR3: TGTGCCAGCAGTCCTCACGCCTGGGACAGAGAGTATAATTCACCCCTCCACTTT.

The rearrangement links TRBV11-2 to TRBJ2-5, with 7 bases fitting TRBD2. The CDR3 totals 15 residues. The trim removed 5 bases at V and 1 base at J, leaving 7 bases unmatched. Germline V gene data show CDR1 as SGHAT and CDR2 as FQNNGV. DNA of the CDR3: TGTGCCAGCAGCCCCCTGGGGGGGGGCCAAGAGACCCAGTACTTC. This sequence encodes CASSPLGGGQETQYF.

Concerning this clone: Other nucleotide sequences in the sample specify the same CDR3. The chain has TRBV4-1 and TRBJ2-5; D uncertain. This CDR3 has 13 amino acids. V lost 1 base and J 5 bases, leaving 8 bases between the germline ends. The V gene's germline CDR1 is MGHRA and CDR2 YSYEKL. CDR3 protein: CASSQVGTETQYF. As DNA, the CDR3 is TGCGCCAGCAGCCAAGTCGGAACGGAGACCCAGTACTTC.

The rearrangement uses TRBV5-6 and TRBJ1-1; D unclear. Trimming took off 2 bases at V and 6 bases at J, with 14 bases between the two ends. The CDR3 covers 14 residues. Looked up from germline, CDR1 is SGHDT and CDR2 is YYEEEE. The CDR3: CASSLIRSGAEAFF. The CDR3 coding sequence is TGTGCCAGCAGCTTAATTAGGTCTGGGGCTGAAGCTTTCTTT.

This clone was picked up one time. Other DNA sequences in this sample translate to the same CDR3. V usage is TRBV5-6 and J usage is TRBJ2-1; TRBD1 is a possible D gene (5 bases). The germline gives CDR1 SGHDT, CDR2 YYEEEE. The CDR3 is 12 residues long. The V end lost 2 bases, the J end lost 7 bases, and 7 bases lay between the germline ends. In nucleotides, the CDR3 is TGTGCCAGCAGCTTAGGGGTGAATGAGCAGTTCTTC. Its protein product is CASSLGVNEQFF.

The chain has TRBV5-1 and TRBJ1-1; tentatively, D is TRBD1 (5 bases). Germline CDR1 reads SGHRS; CDR2 reads YFSETQ. V was shortened by 0 bases and J by 7 bases, with 13 bases between the two germline ends. This CDR3 is 14 amino acids long. CDR3 in DNA: TGCGCCAGCAGCTTGGATCATGGGGCCGGTGAAGCTTTCTTT. Translation: CASSLDHGAGEAFF.

The rearrangement uses TRBV14 and TRBJ1-2; 7 bases fit TRBD1. Germline V gene lookup returns CDR1 SGHDN and CDR2 FVKESK. After removal of 0 bases from V and 2 bases from J, the junction contained 3 bases not matched to a gene. The CDR3 spans 15 residues. This chain's CDR3 is CASSQEAGGNYGYTF. As DNA, the CDR3 is TGTGCCAGCAGCCAAGAAGCAGGGGGAAACTATGGCTACACCTTC.

The chain couples TRBV15 to TRBJ2-7; maybe TRBD2 (6 bases). This CDR3 contains 15 residues. Germline CDR1 and CDR2: LNHNV and YYDKDF (reference sequence). Between the trimmed V and J ends, which lost 1 base and 1 base, there was a span of 11 bases. CDR3 amino acids: CATSRVREGSYEQYF. CDR3 bases: TGTGCCACCAGCAGAGTGCGGGAAGGGTCCTACGAGCAGTACTTC.

The rearrangement uses TRBV2 and TRBJ1-5; D not certain. The V gene lost 4 bases and the J gene lost 4 bases, with 8 bases spanning the gap. The germline gives CDR1 SNHLY, CDR2 FYNNEI. This CDR3 has 13 residues. CDR3 loop: CASSVDGNQPQHF. CDR3 nucleotide sequence: TGTGCCAGCAGTGTGGACGGGAATCAGCCCCAGCATTTT.

V usage is TRBV6-6 and J usage is TRBJ2-1; D possibly corresponds to TRBD2 (7 bases). The CDR3 sequence is 16 residues long. V lost 0 bases, J lost 7 bases, and 16 bases lay in between. Germline V gene sequence: CDR1 MNHNY, CDR2 SVGAGI (reference sequence). The CDR3 reads CASSYSNEGGPNEQFF. CDR3 nucleotides: TGTGCCAGCAGTTACTCGAACGAGGGGGGGCCAAATGAGCAGTTCTTC.